This section outlines one TCR beta chain sequence together with its context. Clones were read by immunoSEQ multiplex PCR, and TCRdb kept only the in-frame ones, dropping some. In the table there are around 20,000 clones, roughly 80% of which are singletons. This sample is drawn from a study of control samples from healthy donors and cancer patients. The CDR3 runs to 14 residues. V lost 0 bases, J lost 5 bases, and 11 bases lay in between. Germline V lookup: CDR1 SGHRS, CDR2 YFSETQ. Specimen: PBMCs. This TCR came from a man older than 75 with head and neck cancer. This chain connects TRBV5-1 to TRBJ2-5; D is unclear. CDR3 bases: TGCGCCAGCAGCTTGGGGGGTTACGGCGAGACCCAGTACTTC. Its protein product is CASSLGGYGETQYF.